This paragraph covers one TCR beta chain sequence. Its antigen is still unknown. This sample stems from a study of T cells in narcolepsy. Study-level results: HCRT-specific and TRIB2-specific autoreactive clonotypes appeared among same-patient CSF and blood CD4+ clonotypes.

Per the germline V gene, CDR1 is SNHLY and CDR2 is FYNNEI. The CDR3 consists of 14 residues. V was clipped by 6 bases and J by 3 bases; unmatched bases: 4. Method: immunoSEQ multiplex PCR; TCRdb's copy keeps in-frame clones and lacks some. This sample has tens of thousands of clones, with 92% found just once. Sequences were obtained from CD45RA- memory CD4+ T cells from PBMCs. This chain links TRBV2 with TRBJ2-3; 9 nucleotides line up with TRBD1. The clonotype comes from a human donor with narcolepsy. The CDR3 reads CASRRDRETDTQYF. The CDR3, as DNA: TGTGCCAGCAGAAGGGACAGGGAAACAGATACGCAGTATTTT.